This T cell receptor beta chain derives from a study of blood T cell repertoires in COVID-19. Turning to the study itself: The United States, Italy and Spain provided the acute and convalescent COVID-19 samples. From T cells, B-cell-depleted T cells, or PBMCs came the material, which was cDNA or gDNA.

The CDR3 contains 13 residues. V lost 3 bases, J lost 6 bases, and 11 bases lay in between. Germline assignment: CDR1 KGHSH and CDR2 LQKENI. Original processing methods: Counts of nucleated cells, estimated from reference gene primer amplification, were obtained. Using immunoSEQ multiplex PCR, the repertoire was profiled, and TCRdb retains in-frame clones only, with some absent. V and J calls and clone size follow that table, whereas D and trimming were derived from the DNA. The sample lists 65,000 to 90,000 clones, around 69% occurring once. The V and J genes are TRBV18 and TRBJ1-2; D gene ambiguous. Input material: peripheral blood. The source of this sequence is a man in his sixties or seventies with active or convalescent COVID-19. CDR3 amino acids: CASSPITPDGYTF. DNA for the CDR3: TGTGCCAGCTCACCGATTACGCCAGATGGCTACACCTTC.